These 3 T cell receptor beta chains were all obtained from the same sample, sequenced in a study of blood T cell repertoires in COVID-19. Assay: immunoSEQ multiplex PCR; the TCRdb copy retains only in-frame clones and omits some. The sample holds 150,000 to 200,000 clones, more than 60% seen once. Source material: peripheral blood. Receptors originate from a man between 65 and 85 years old with acute or convalescent COVID-19.

V is TRBV5-1 and J is TRBJ1-2; TRBD1 matches at 10 bases. Germline CDR1 is SGHRS and CDR2 is YFSETQ. This CDR3 region has 15 residues. The V and J ends lost 6 bases and 5 bases, in that order; junction bases with no gene match: 10. This chain's CDR3 is CASNPGTGEGYGYTF. The CDR3 DNA follows: TGCGCCAGCAACCCAGGGACAGGGGAAGGGTATGGCTACACCTTC.

This clone has more than one count but fewer than ten. The chain combines TRBV28 with TRBJ2-1, with 9 bases identical to TRBD2. The CDR3 is 14 residues long. The germline gives CDR1 MDHEN, CDR2 SYDVKM. V lost 10 bases to trimming and J lost 10 bases; unmatched junction nucleotides: 14. The CDR3 DNA is TGTGCCACCAAAAGTAGCGGGAGTATTCCGGAGCAGTTCTTC. This translates into CATKSSGSIPEQFF.

V usage is TRBV10-3 and J usage is TRBJ1-2; possibly TRBD1 for D (6 bases). Per the germline V gene, CDR1 is ENHRY and CDR2 is SYGVKD. The CDR3 has 14 amino acids. V shed 10 bases and J shed 2 bases, with 17 bases lying between them. DNA of the CDR3: TGTGCCACAAAAATCGGGGGGGCCAACTATGGCTACACCTTC. Amino acid sequence: CATKIGGANYGYTF.